The sequence of this T cell receptor (beta chain) was determined in a study of OX40 agonist ivuxolimab in advanced cancers. Only in-frame clones appear in the TCRdb table, and some are missing; sequencing was by immunoSEQ multiplex PCR. The sample holds about 46,000 clones, around 86% seen once. Germline V gene sequence: CDR1 SGHDN, CDR2 FVKESK. The CDR3 totals 16 residues. Germline trimming cut 4 bases from V and 8 bases from J; bases unmatched to any gene: 13. The sequenced sample was CD4+ or CD8+ T cells sorted from blood, obtained in a trial of the OX40 agonist ivuxolimab. The gene calls are TRBV14 and TRBJ2-1, with 8 positions matching TRBD2. This TCR derives from an adult with an advanced solid tumor such as melanoma, head and neck, liver or kidney cancer. The CDR3 DNA follows: TGTGCCAGCAGCCGGCCGGGACTAGAGAGTTTCTATGAGCAGTTCTTC. Residues: CASSRPGLESFYEQFF.